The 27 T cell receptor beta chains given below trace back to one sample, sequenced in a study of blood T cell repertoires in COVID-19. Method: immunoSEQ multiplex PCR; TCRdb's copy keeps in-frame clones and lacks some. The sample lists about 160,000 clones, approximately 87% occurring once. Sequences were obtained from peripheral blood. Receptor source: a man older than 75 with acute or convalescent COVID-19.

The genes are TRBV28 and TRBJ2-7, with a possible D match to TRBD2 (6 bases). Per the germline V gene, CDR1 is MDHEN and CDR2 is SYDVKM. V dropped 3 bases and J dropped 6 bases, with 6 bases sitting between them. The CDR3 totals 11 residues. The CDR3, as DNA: TGTGCCAGCAGTTTGCGGGGCGAGCAGTACTTC. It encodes CASSLRGEQYF. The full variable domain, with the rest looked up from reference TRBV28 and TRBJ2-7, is DVKVTQSSRYLVKRTGEKVFLECVQDMDHENMFWYRQDPGLGLRLIYFSYDVKMKEKGDIPEGYSVSREKKERFSLILESASTNQTSMYLCASSLRGEQYFGPGTRLTVT.

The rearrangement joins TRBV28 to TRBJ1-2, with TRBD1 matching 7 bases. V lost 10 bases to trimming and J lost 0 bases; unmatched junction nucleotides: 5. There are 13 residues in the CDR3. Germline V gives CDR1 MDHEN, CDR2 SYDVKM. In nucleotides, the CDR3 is TGTGCCAACCGGGACAGTACTAACTATGGCTACACCTTC. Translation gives CANRDSTNYGYTF.

The CDR3 nucleotides read TGTGCCAGCAGCTTAGTCGGCGGTGAGCTATACGAAAAACTGTTTTTT. It is translated as CASSLVGGELYEKLFF. The chain links TRBV7-2 to TRBJ1-4; D remains ambiguous. Germline V gene sequence: CDR1 SGHTA, CDR2 FQGNSA. The CDR3 contains 16 residues. V was clipped by 1 base and J by 8 bases, with 17 bases between them.

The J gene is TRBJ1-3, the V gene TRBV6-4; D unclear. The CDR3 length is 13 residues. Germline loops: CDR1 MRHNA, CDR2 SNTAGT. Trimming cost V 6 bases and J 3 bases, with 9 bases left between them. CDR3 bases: TGTGCCAGCAGGGACCCTATTGGAAACACCATATATTTT. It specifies CASRDPIGNTIYF.

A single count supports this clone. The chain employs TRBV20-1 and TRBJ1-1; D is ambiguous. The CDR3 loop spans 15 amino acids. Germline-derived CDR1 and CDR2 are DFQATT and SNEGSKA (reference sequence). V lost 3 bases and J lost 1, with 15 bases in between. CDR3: CSASYASAGNTEAFF. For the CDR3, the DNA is TGCAGTGCTAGTTATGCCAGTGCGGGGAACACTGAAGCTTTCTTT.

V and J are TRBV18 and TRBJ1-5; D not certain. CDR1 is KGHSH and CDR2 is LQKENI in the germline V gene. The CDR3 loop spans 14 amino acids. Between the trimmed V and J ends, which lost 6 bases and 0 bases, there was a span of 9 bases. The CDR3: CASSHDNSNQPQHF. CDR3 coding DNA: TGTGCCAGCTCGCATGACAATAGCAATCAGCCCCAGCATTTT. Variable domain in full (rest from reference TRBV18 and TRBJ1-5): NAGVMQNPRHLVRRRGQEARLRCSPMKGHSHVYWYRQLPEEGLKFMVYLQKENIIDESGMPKERFSAEFPKEGPSILRIQQVVRGDSAAYFCASSHDNSNQPQHFGDGTRLSIL.

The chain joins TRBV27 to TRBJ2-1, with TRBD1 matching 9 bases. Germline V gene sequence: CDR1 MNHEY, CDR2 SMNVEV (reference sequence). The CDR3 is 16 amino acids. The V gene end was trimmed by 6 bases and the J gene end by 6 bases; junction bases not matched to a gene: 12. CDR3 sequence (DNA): TGTGCCAGCAGGGTACGAGGACAGGGGTTAACCAATGAGCAGTTCTTC. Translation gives CASRVRGQGLTNEQFF.

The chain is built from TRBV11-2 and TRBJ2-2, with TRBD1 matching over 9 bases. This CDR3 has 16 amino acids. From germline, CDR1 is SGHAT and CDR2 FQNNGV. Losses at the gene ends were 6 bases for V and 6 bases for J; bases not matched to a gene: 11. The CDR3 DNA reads TGTGCCAGCAGACCGTGGGGGACAGGGAAGGCCGGGGAGCTGTTTTTT. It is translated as CASRPWGTGKAGELFF.

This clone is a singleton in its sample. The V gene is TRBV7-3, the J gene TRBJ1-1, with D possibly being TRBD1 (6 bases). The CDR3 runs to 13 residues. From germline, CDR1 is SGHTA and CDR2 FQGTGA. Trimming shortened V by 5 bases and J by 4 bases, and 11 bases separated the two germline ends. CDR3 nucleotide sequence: TGTGCCAGCAGCAGAGGGGGTACCACTGAAGCTTTCTTT. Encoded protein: CASSRGGTTEAFF.

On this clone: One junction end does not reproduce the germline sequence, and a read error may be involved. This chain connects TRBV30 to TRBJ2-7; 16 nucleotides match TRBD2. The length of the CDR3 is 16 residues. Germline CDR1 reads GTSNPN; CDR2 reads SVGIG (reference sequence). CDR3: CAWSAKGTSGRAGYIF. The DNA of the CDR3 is TGTGCCTGGAGTGCTAAAGGGACTAGCGGGAGGGCCGGTTATATATTC.

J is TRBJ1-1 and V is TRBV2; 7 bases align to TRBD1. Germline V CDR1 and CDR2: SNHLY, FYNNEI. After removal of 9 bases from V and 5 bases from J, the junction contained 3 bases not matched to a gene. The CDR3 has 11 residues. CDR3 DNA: TGTGCCAGTATGACAGGGACTGAAGCTTTCTTT. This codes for CASMTGTEAFF.

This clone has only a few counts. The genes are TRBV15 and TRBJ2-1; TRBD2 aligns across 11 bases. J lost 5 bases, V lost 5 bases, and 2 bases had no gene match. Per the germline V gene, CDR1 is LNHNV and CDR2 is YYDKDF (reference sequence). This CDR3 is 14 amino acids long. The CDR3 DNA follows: TGTGCCACCAGCGGGACTAGCGGAAACAATGAGCAGTTCTTC. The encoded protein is CATSGTSGNNEQFF.

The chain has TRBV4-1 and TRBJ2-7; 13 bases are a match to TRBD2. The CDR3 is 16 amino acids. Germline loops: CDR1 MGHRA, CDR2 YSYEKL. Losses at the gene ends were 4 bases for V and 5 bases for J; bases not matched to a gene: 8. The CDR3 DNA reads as TGCGCCAGCAGCCCCAAGCGGACTAGCGGGAGTCACGAGCAGTACTTC. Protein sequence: CASSPKRTSGSHEQYF.

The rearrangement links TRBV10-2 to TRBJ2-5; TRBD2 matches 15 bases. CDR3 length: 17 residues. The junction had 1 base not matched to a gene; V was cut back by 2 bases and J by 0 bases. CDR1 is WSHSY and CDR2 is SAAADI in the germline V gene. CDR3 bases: TGCGCCAGCAGTGAGGGGACTAGCGGGAGGTACCAAGAGACCCAGTACTTC. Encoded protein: CASSEGTSGRYQETQYF.

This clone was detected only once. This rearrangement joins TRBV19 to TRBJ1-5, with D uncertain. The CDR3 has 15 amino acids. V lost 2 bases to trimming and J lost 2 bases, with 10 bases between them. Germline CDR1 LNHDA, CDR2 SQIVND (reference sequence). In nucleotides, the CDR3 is TGTGCCAGTAGTATACAGGCAGTTGGCAATCAGCCCCAGCATTTT. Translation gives CASSIQAVGNQPQHF. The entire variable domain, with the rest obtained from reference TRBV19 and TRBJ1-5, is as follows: DGGITQSPKYLFRKEGQNVTLSCEQNLNHDAMYWYRQDPGQGLRLIYYSQIVNDFQKGDIAEGYSVSREKKESFPLTVTSAQKNPTAFYLCASSIQAVGNQPQHFGDGTRLSIL.

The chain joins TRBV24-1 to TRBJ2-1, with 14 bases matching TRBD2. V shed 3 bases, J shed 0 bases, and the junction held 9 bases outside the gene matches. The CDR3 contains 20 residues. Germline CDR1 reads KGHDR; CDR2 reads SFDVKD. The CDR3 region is CATSDPGLAGGSTSYNEQFF. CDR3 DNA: TGTGCCACCAGTGATCCCGGACTAGCGGGGGGCTCCACCTCCTACAATGAGCAGTTCTTC.

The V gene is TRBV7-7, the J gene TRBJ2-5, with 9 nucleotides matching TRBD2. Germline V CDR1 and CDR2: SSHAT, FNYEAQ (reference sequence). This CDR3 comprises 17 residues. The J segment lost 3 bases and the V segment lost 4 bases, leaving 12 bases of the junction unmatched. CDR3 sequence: CASSSTRGASGKETQYF. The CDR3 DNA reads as TGTGCCAGCAGCTCCACCCGGGGGGCTAGCGGGAAAGAGACCCAGTACTTC.

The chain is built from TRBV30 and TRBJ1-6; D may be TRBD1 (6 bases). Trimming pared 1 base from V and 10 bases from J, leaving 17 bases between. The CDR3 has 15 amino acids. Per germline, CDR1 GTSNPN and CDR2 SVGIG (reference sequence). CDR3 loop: CAWSDLTGLESPLHF. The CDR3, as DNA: TGTGCCTGGAGTGATTTGACAGGCCTGGAGTCACCCCTCCACTTT.

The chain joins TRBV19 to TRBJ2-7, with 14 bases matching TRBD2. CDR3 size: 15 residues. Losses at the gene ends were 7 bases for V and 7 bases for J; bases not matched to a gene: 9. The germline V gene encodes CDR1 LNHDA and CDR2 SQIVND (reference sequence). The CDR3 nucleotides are TGTGCCAGTACCCCGGGACTAGCGGGAGAGGATGAGCAGTACTTC. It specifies CASTPGLAGEDEQYF.

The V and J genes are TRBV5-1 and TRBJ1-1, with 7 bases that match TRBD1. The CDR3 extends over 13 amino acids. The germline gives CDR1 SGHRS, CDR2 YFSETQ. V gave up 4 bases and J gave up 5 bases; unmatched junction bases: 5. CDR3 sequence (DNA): TGCGCCAGCAGCGGGTCAGGGGGTACTGAAGCTTTCTTT. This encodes CASSGSGGTEAFF.

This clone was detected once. The CDR3 nucleotides are TGCAGCGTGCCCGACAGGGCAGGCCGGAACACTGAAGCTTTCTTT. It encodes CSVPDRAGRNTEAFF. The chain carries TRBV29-1 and TRBJ1-1; 7 bases line up with TRBD1. The CDR3 has 15 amino acids. The J segment lost 1 base and the V segment lost 6 bases, leaving 11 bases of the junction unmatched. Germline V gene data show CDR1 as SQVTM and CDR2 as ANQGSEA.

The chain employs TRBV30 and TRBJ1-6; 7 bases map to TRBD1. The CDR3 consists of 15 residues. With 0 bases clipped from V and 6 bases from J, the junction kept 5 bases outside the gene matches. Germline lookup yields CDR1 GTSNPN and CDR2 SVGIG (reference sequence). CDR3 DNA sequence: TGTGCCTGGAGTGTTGGACAGGTGGTTAATTCACCCCTCCACTTT. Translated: CAWSVGQVVNSPLHF.

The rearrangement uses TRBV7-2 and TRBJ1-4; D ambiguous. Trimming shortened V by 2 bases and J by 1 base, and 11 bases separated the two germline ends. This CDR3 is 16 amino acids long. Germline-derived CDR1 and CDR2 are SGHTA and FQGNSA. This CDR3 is CASSLHFGLTNEKLFF. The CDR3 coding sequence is TGTGCCAGCAGCTTACATTTCGGTTTAACTAATGAAAAACTGTTTTTT.

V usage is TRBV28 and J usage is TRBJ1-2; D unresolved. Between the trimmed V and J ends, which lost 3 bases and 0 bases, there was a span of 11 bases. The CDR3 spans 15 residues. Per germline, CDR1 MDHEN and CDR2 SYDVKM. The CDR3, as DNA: TGTGCCAGCAGTTTGTTCCCCCAATCTAACTATGGCTACACCTTC. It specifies CASSLFPQSNYGYTF.

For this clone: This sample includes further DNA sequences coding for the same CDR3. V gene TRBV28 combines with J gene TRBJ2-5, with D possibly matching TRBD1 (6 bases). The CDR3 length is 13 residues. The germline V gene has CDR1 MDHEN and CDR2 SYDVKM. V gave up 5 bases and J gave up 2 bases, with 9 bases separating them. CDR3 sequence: CASSEGGQETQYF. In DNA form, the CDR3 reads TGTGCCAGCAGTGAAGGGGGACAAGAGACCCAGTACTTC.

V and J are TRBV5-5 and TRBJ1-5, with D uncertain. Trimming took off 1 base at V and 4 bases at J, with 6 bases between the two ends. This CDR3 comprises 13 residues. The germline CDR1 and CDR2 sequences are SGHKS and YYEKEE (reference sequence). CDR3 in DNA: TGTGCCAGCAGCTTGCTTCTTAATCAGCCCCAGCATTTT. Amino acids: CASSLLLNQPQHF.

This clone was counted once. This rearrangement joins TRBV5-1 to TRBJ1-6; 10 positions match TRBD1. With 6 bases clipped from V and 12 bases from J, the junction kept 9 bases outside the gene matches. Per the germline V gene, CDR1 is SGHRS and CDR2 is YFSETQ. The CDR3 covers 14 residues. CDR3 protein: CASTTGGSMGPLHF. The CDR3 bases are TGCGCCAGCACGACAGGGGGCTCAATGGGACCCCTCCACTTT.